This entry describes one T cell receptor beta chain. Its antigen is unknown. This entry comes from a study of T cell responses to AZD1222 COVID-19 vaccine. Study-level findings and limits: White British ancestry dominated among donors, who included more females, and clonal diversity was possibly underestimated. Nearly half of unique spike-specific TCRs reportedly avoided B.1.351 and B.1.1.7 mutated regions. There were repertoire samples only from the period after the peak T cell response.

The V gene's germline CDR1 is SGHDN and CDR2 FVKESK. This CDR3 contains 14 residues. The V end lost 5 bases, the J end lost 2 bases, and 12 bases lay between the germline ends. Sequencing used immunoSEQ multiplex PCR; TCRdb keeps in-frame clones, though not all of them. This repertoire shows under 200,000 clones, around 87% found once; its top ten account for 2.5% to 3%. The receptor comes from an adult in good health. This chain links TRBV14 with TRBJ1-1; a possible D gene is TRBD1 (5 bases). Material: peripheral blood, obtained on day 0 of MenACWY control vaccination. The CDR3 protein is CASSWGRRNTEAFF. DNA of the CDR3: TGTGCCAGCAGCTGGGGCAGGCGCAACACTGAAGCTTTCTTT.